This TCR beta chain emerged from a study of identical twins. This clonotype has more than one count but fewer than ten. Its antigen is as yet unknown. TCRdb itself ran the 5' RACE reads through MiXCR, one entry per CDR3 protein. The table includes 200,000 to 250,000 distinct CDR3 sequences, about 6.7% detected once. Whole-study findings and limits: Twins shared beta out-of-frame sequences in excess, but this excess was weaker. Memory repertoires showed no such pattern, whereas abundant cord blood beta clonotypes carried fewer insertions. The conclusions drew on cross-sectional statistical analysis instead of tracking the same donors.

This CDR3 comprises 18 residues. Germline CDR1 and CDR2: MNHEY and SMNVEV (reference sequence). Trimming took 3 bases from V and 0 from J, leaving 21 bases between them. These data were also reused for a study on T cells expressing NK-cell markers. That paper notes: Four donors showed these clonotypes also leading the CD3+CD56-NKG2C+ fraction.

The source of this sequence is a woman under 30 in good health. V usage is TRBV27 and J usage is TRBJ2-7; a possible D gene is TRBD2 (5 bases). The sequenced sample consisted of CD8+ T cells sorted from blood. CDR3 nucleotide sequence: TGTGCCAGCAGTTTGCGTCTTAGGACTGGCATGAGCTCCTACGAGCAGTACTTC. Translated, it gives CASSLRLRTGMSSYEQYF.